This T cell receptor beta chain was sequenced in a study of cytomegalovirus exposure and HLA in healthy donors. Study-level results: High sensitivity and specificity were reportedly achieved when the classifier diagnosed cytomegalovirus status. A later analysis found first-cohort TCR clusters tended to co-occur in the 90 to 150 validation repertoires. Among TCR beta chains, those listed as cytomegalovirus-associated numbered fewer than 200. Many donors carried some public TCRs, although rarity characterized most TCR sequences.

The assay was immunoSEQ multiplex PCR, and TCRdb's table has in-frame clones only and misses some. Of just under 150,000 clones listed, about 87% are singletons. Comments on this clone: Its specificity is not known.

The CDR3 consists of 15 residues. After removal of 1 base from V and 6 bases from J, the junction contained 6 bases not matched to a gene. Germline assignment: CDR1 SEHNR and CDR2 FQNEAQ (reference sequence). Sequencing was performed on PBMCs. This TCR was sampled from a man aged 18-30 years in good health and CMV-seropositive. The chain has TRBV7-9 and TRBJ2-3, with TRBD2 identical over 8 bases. This chain's CDR3 is CASSLGGREADTQYF. The CDR3 DNA reads as TGTGCCAGCAGCTTAGGTGGGCGGGAGGCCGATACGCAGTATTTT.